The present entry profiles one T cell receptor (beta chain) with its context. These data belong to a study of T cell responses to AZD1222 COVID-19 vaccine. The repertoire was sequenced with immunoSEQ multiplex PCR; TCRdb's copy has only in-frame clones and lacks some. The sample has around 150,000 clones; 90% are singletons. The CDR3 runs to 13 residues. CDR1 is SGHRS and CDR2 is YFSETQ in the germline V gene. The V end was cut by 0 bases, the J end by 3 bases, with 6 bases between. This receptor was identified in an adult in good health. The sequenced sample was peripheral blood, obtained on day 0 of AZD1222 vaccination. The chain couples TRBV5-1 to TRBJ1-1, with D tentatively TRBD1 (5 bases). CDR3 nucleotides: TGCGCCAGCAGCTTGGGCAGGGACACTGAAGCTTTCTTT. Encoded protein: CASSLGRDTEAFF.